A selection of T cell receptor beta chains follows, all from one sample in a study of cytomegalovirus exposure and HLA in healthy donors. Using immunoSEQ multiplex PCR, the repertoire was profiled, and TCRdb retains in-frame clones only, with some absent. The profile shows under 150,000 clones, 80% of them singletons. Sequencing was performed on PBMCs. These receptors all stem from a middle-aged man in good health and CMV-seronegative. The CDR3 runs from the conserved cysteine through the conserved F or W. The D gene is left open where the match is weak. Clone size is stated in some rows and not others, as once, few, many or a class when expanded.

j_gene | abundance | d_gene | v_gene | CDR3aa
TRBJ1-1 | few | NA | TRBV4-1 | CASSQEPRGDEAFF
TRBJ2-2 | NA | NA | TRBV5-1 | CASSRSDYTGELFF
TRBJ1-1 | NA | NA | TRBV18 | CASSGGREDTEAFF
TRBJ1-1 | NA | NA | TRBV7-9 | CASSLPDRSRGNTEAFF
TRBJ2-7 | NA | TRBD2 | TRBV5-1 | CASSFGRGAYEQYF
TRBJ2-2 | NA | TRBD2 | TRBV10-3 | CATRRASGSAGELLF
TRBJ1-2 | NA | TRBD1 | TRBV7-9 | CASSLLGQGDTYGYTF
TRBJ2-2 | NA | TRBD1 | TRBV27 | CASSPPGQGRTGELFF
TRBJ2-3 | NA | TRBD2 | TRBV5-6 | CASSLGRGGAVDTQYF
TRBJ2-5 | NA | TRBD2 | TRBV7-7 | CASSPRLAGLKETQYF
TRBJ1-5 | NA | NA | TRBV5-4 | CASSLAGANQPQHF
TRBJ1-2 | NA | TRBD1 | TRBV15 | CATSREGTGVYGYTF
TRBJ2-6 | NA | TRBD1 | TRBV5-1 | CASSFAGQGSGANVLTF
TRBJ1-1 | NA | NA | TRBV5-6 | CASSSWGQANTEAFF
TRBJ1-1 | NA | TRBD1 | TRBV18 | CASSPWTGQGNTEAFF
TRBJ1-2 | once | TRBD1 | TRBV7-3 | CASSLSPGQGDGYTF
TRBJ1-1 | NA | NA | TRBV28 | CASSSLRVMGALNTEAFF
TRBJ1-1 | NA | TRBD1 | TRBV27 | CASSDRGLTEAFF
TRBJ1-2 | NA | NA | TRBV28 | CASSPTGFYGYTF
TRBJ1-1 | NA | NA | TRBV5-1 | CASSLSGGTNTEAFF
TRBJ1-2 | NA | NA | TRBV15 | CATSRDRVGYGYTF
TRBJ2-5 | NA | NA | TRBV30 | CAWDGTTLGEQYF
TRBJ1-4 | NA | TRBD1 | TRBV5-1 | CASSLERQGSNEKLFF
TRBJ1-1 | NA | NA | TRBV7-9 | CASSLALNRGTEAFF
TRBJ2-3 | NA | TRBD2 | TRBV7-9 | CASSFTSDSTDTQYF
TRBJ1-2 | few | NA | TRBV4-2 | CASTPDRANYGYTF
TRBJ1-1 | few | TRBD1 | TRBV5-1 | CASRIGTGSGTEAFF
TRBJ2-1 | NA | NA | TRBV7-2 | CASSLATGNEQFF
TRBJ1-1 | NA | TRBD1 | TRBV7-9 | CASGVGTVNTEAFF
TRBJ1-5 | NA | TRBD1 | TRBV7-8 | CASSLGRGRDQPQHF
TRBJ2-7 | NA | TRBD2 | TRBV6-5 | CASSHKRGPYEQYF
TRBJ2-6 | few | NA | TRBV27 | CASSPSSGANVLTF
TRBJ1-2 | NA | NA | TRBV19 | CASSIVQRNYGYTF
TRBJ1-2 | NA | NA | TRBV6-1 | CASSEQTGVYGYTF
TRBJ1-5 | NA | TRBD1 | TRBV28 | CASSRGGTGRNQPQHF
TRBJ1-5 | NA | TRBD1 | TRBV28 | CASSRTGGNQPQHF
TRBJ2-2 | NA | TRBD1 | TRBV5-1 | CASSLMGQANTGELFF
TRBJ2-5 | NA | NA | TRBV5-1 | CASSLEGRGETQYF
TRBJ1-4 | NA | NA | TRBV11-1 | CASSLGLGTPTREHEKLFF
TRBJ2-2 | NA | NA | TRBV4-1 | CASMQGTAGELFF
TRBJ2-1 | NA | NA | TRBV6-1 | CASRGMGVGYEQFF
TRBJ1-2 | NA | NA | TRBV6-5 | CASSYSGRERDGYTF
TRBJ2-2 | once | NA | TRBV9 | CASSVATARHTGELFF
TRBJ1-2 | NA | TRBD1 | TRBV6-1 | CASSETTTGEGYTF
TRBJ2-1 | NA | TRBD2 | TRBV19 | CASRSLSGREYNEQFF
TRBJ1-2 | NA | NA | TRBV4-2 | CASSQSSTDLLGYTF
TRBJ1-3 | NA | NA | TRBV18 | CASSPDRTGNTIYF
TRBJ1-1 | NA | NA | TRBV7-2 | CASSLGQTRTEAFF
TRBJ2-3 | once | NA | TRBV7-2 | CASSSLTWRDTQYF
TRBJ2-5 | NA | NA | TRBV7-6 | CASSLALQEVQETQYF
TRBJ1-6 | NA | NA | TRBV5-1 | CASSLEDGRSPLHF
TRBJ1-1 | few | NA | TRBV5-6 | CASSFISDLEAFF
TRBJ2-5 | NA | NA | TRBV2 | CASKQGQTETQYF